This TCR beta chain was recorded in a study of blood T cells in healthy people across ages. Whole-study findings and limits: More naive CD4+ cells and higher diversity marked long-lived donors relative to aged donors.

Points on this clonotype: Its target is unknown.

Germline values: CDR1 SGHTA, CDR2 FQGTGA. This CDR3 has 16 residues. The J segment lost 5 bases and the V segment lost 5 bases, leaving 12 bases of the junction unmatched. Alongside a J-beta primer mix, a sample-barcoded 5' primer served in a second PCR lasting roughly 7 to 12 cycles. A 12-random-nucleotide template-switch adaptor tagged each cDNA molecule. TCRdb processed the 5' RACE reads anew with MiXCR; each CDR3 protein has one entry. The sample contains about 620,000 distinct CDR3 sequences, around 52% of which appear only once. The sample providers were healthy Caucasian people from Russia, aged about 6 to 95. Researchers collected 7.5 to 10 milliliters of peripheral blood from every single donor.

This TCR was recovered from a woman of 80 years or more in good health. The rearrangement links TRBV7-3 to TRBJ2-3, with 8 bases fitting TRBD2. The sample comprised blood. CDR3 bases: TGTGCCAGCAGCCCAGGCGGGGGGACGGTCGGAGATACGCAGTATTTT. Amino acid sequence: CASSPGGGTVGDTQYF.